This T cell receptor (beta chain) was observed in a study of OX40 agonist ivuxolimab in advanced cancers. The table came from immunoSEQ multiplex PCR; TCRdb's copy has only in-frame clones and leaves some out. The repertoire holds about 7,300 clones, with over 75% as singletons. CDR3 length: 13 amino acids. Germline V gives CDR1 MNHNS, CDR2 SASEGT. V lost 4 bases to trimming and J lost 0 bases, with 7 bases between them. V gene TRBV6-1 combines with J gene TRBJ2-7; D remains unclear. The clonotype was recovered from an adult with an advanced solid tumor such as melanoma, head and neck, liver or kidney cancer. Here the sequenced sample was CD4+ or CD8+ T cells sorted from blood, taken in a trial of the OX40 agonist ivuxolimab. For the CDR3, the DNA is TGTGCCAGCAGTGTCCAAATCTCCTACGAGCAGTACTTC. Translation gives CASSVQISYEQYF.